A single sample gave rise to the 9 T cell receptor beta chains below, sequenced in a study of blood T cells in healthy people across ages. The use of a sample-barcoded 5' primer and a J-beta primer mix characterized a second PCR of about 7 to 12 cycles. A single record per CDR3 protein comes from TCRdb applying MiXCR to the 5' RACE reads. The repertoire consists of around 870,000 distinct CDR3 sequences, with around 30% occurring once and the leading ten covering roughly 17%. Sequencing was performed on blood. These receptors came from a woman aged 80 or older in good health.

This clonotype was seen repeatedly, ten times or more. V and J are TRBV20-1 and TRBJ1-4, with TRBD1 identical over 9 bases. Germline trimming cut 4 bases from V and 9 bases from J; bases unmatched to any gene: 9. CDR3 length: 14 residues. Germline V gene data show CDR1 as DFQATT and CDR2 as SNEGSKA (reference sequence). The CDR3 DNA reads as TGCAGTGCTATAGGAGTCGGGACAGGGAAAAAACTGTTTTTT. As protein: CSAIGVGTGKKLFF.

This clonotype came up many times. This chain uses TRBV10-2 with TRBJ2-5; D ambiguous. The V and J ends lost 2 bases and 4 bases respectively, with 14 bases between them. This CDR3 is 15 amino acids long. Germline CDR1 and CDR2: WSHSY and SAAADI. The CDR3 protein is CASSEPITNIETQYF. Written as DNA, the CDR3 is TGCGCCAGCAGTGAGCCGATCACTAATATAGAGACCCAGTACTTC.

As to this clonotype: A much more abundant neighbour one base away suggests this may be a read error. Here the CDR3 reads CASSRTSGDGYTF. The CDR3 DNA follows: TGTGCCAGCAGCCGGACATCGGGCGATGGCTACACCTTC. This rearrangement joins TRBV25-1 to TRBJ1-2, with a weak D call TRBD1 (5 bases). With 6 bases removed from V and 6 bases from J, the gap between germline ends came to 14 bases. This CDR3 is 13 amino acids long. Per the germline V gene, CDR1 is MGHDK and CDR2 is SYGVNS.

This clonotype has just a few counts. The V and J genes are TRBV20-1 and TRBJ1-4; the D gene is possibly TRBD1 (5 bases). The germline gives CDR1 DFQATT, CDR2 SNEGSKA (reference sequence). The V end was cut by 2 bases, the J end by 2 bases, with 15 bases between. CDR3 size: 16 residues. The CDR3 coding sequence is TGCAGTGCTAGAAGAGGGCCGGGGGTCACTAATGAAAAACTGTTTTTT. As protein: CSARRGPGVTNEKLFF.

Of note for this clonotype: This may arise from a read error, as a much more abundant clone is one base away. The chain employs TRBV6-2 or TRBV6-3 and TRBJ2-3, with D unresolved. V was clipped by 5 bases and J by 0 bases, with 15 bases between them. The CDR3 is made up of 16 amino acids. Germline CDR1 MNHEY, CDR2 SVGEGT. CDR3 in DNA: TGTGCCAGCAGTACCCTCTCTAGGTGGAGCACAGATACGCAGTATTTT. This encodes CASSTLSRWSTDTQYF.

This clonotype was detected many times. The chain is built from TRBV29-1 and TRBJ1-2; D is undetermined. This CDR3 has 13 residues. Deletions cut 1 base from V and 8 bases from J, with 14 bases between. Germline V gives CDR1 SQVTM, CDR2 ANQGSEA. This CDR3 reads CSVEVFGDRGYTF. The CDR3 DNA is TGCAGCGTTGAAGTCTTTGGGGATCGCGGCTACACCTTC.

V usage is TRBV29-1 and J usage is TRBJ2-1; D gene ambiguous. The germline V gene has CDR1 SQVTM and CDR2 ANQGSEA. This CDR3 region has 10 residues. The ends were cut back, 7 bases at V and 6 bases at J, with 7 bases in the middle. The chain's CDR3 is CSAKTNEQFF. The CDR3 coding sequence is TGCAGCGCCAAGACCAATGAGCAGTTCTTC.

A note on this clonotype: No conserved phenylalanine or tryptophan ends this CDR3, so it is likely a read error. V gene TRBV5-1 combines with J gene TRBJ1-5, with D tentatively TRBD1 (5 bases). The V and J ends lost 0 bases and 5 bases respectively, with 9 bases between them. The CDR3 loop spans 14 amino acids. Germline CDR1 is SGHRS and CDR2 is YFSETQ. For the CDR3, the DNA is TGCGCCAGCAGCTTGGGGGGGGTTGATCAGCCCCAGCATCTT. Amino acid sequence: CASSLGGVDQPQHL.

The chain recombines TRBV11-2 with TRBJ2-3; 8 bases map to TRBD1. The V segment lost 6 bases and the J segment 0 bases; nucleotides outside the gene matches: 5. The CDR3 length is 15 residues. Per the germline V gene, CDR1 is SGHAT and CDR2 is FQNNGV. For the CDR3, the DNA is TGTGCCAGCAGAAGTAGGACAGGGAGCACAGATACGCAGTATTTT. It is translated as CASRSRTGSTDTQYF.